The clone carrying this TCR beta chain was counted at least ten times. The antigen remains unidentified. With 1 base clipped from V and 2 bases from J, the junction kept 4 bases outside the gene matches. CDR3 length: 15 amino acids. CDR1 is DFQATT, CDR2 SNEGSKA, per germline (reference sequence). RNA transcripts gave rise to amplified TCR beta CDR3 regions. Using the HTBI primer set, a first-round RT-PCR was run on the TCR CDR3. TCRdb analysed the multiplex PCR reads with MiXCR anew, one entry per CDR3 protein. The data hold 370,000 or so distinct CDR3 sequences, with 15% to 17% observed a single time. These data originate in a study of T cells in Graves' hyperthyroidism and ophthalmopathy. Study results and caveats: The blood repertoire included most of the expanded thyroid clonotypes above 0.001.

Initially, at the first diagnosis of hyperthyroidism and before any ophthalmopathy symptoms, blood was sampled. The chain uses TRBV20-1 and TRBJ2-1; TRBD2 aligns across 8 bases. Sequencing used blood. This receptor was identified in a woman aged 18-29 years with Graves' hyperthyroidism that later progressed to Graves' ophthalmopathy. The CDR3 sequence is CSARVAGGTYNEQFF. The CDR3 DNA reads as TGCAGTGCTAGAGTTGCGGGAGGCACCTACAATGAGCAGTTCTTC.